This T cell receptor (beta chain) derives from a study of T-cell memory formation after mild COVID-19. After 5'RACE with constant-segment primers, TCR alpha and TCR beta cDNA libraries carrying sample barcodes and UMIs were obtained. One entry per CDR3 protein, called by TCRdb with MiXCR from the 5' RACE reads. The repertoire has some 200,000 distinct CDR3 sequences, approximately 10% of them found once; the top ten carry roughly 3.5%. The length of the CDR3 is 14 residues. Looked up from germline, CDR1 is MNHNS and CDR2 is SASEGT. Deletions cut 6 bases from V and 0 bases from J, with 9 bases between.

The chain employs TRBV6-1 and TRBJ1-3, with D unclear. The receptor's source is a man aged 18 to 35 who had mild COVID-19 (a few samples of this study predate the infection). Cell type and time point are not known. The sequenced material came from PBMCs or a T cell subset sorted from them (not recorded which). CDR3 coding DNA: TGTGCCAGCAGGGACCGGTCCTCTGGAAACACCATATATTTT. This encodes CASRDRSSGNTIYF.